This T cell receptor beta chain appears in the sequencing data of a study of radiotherapy plus CTLA-4 blockade in lung cancer. In this sample, this clone turned up once. The CDR3 totals 18 residues. Trimming at V came to 2 bases and at J to 0 bases, leaving 12 bases not matched to a gene. The germline CDR1 and CDR2 sequences are LGHNA and YNFKEQ. Profiled with immunoSEQ multiplex PCR; TCRdb holds only in-frame clones, not every one. This sample has about 48,000 clones; 86% occur once, and the top ten carry under 20%. The sample here was peripheral blood, taken from a patient treated with radiotherapy plus ipilimumab. The TCR originated in a human donor with non-small cell lung cancer that progressed on radiotherapy plus ipilimumab. Some clones in this sample may be carry-over from other donors' samples. The rearrangement joins TRBV4-2 to TRBJ2-7; the match to TRBD2 covers 8 bases. CDR3 DNA: TGTGCCAGCAGCCAACGCGCGGGGGAGCGGGGGAGCTCCTACGAGCAGTACTTC. Translating it yields CASSQRAGERGSSYEQYF.